These T cell receptor beta chains were read from a single sample in a study of identical twins. TCRdb reanalysed the 5' RACE reads using MiXCR and keeps one entry per CDR3 protein. The table has 200,000 to 250,000 distinct CDR3 sequences, about 6.7% seen once. This same sample was also taken into another study, of T cells expressing NK-cell markers.

Sequencing used CD8+ T cells sorted from blood. The receptor set was obtained from a woman aged 18 to 35 in good health. Both conserved end residues are part of each CDR3. The order of the fields is J gene, V gene, D gene, clone size, CDR3 DNA, CDR3 protein. D genes are given only for firm matches. Rows give clone size only sometimes, using once, few, many, or a class for an expanded clone.

>TRBJ1-5|TRBV12-3/TRBV12-4|-|-
TGTGCCAGCAGGCATGGGGGCGGGGCCCAGCATTTT
CASRHGGGAQHF
>TRBJ2-1|TRBV5-6|-|-
TGTGCCAGCAGCTGGGGGCTGAGTGAGCAGTTCTTC
CASSWGLSEQFF
>TRBJ1-1|TRBV27|-|few
TGTGCCAGCAGCTACGCCGATGGTACTGAAGCTTTCTTT
CASSYADGTEAFF
>TRBJ1-2|TRBV25-1|TRBD1|-
TGTGCCAGCAGTGTATCTACAGGGGGAGGCTACACCTTC
CASSVSTGGGYTF
>TRBJ1-1|TRBV3-1|TRBD1|-
TGTGCCAGCAGCCTTCGGACAGGAAGGGGGCCTGAAGCTTTCTTT
CASSLRTGRGPEAFF
>TRBJ2-1|TRBV29-1|-|-
TGCAGCGTTGTTATTTACGAGCAGTTCTTC
CSVVIYEQFF
>TRBJ2-3|TRBV24-1|-|-
TGTGCCACCAACGCCTTGGTGGTGGTCCAGGTAATTGATACGCAGTATTTT
CATNALVVVQVIDTQYF
>TRBJ2-3|TRBV27|-|many
TGTGCCAGCAGTTTCCGACAGGCTGGGGCAGATACGCAGTATTTT
CASSFRQAGADTQYF
>TRBJ2-7|TRBV27|-|-
TGTGCCAGCAGTTTTTTCGCAGGGGCCTCCTACGAGCAGTACTTC
CASSFFAGASYEQYF
>TRBJ2-5|TRBV27|TRBD2|few
TGTGCCAGCAGTCCGCCCGGGACTAGCGGACTAGAGACCCAGTACTTC
CASSPPGTSGLETQYF
>TRBJ2-1|TRBV6-2/TRBV6-3|TRBD2|-
TGTGCCAGCAGTGGTACTAGCGGGAAATTCTATGAGCAGTTCTTC
CASSGTSGKFYEQFF
>TRBJ2-1|TRBV7-9|TRBD2|many
TGTGCCAGCAGCTCTGGACTAGCCCTGAGTGGGGATGAGCAGTTCTTC
CASSSGLALSGDEQFF
>TRBJ2-3|TRBV9|-|few
TGTGCCAGCAGCGTAGCTAACGTTGGGACAGATACGCAGTATTTT
CASSVANVGTDTQYF
>TRBJ2-3|TRBV20-1|-|many
TGCAGTGCTAGATCCCTCAGGGATTTGCTGGATACGCAGTATTTT
CSARSLRDLLDTQYF
>TRBJ1-1|TRBV9|-|many
TGTGCCAGCAGCGTAGACAGTCCGAACACTGAAGCTTTCTTT
CASSVDSPNTEAFF
>TRBJ2-5|TRBV10-2|-|few
TGCGCCAGCAGGAGATACAAGACCCAGTACTTC
CASRRYKTQYF
>TRBJ2-1|TRBV5-6|-|-
TGTGCCAGCAGCTTGCTGGAAACAGACAATGAGCAGTTCTTC
CASSLLETDNEQFF
>TRBJ2-6|TRBV4-2|-|few
TGTGCCAGCAGCCAAGATCCGCACACAACCTCTGGGGCCAACGTCCTGACTTTC
CASSQDPHTTSGANVLTF
>TRBJ2-3|TRBV6-1|TRBD2|many
TGCCCCAGGACTAGTCGGGAGGTAATGGTTACAGATACGCAGTATTTT
CPRTSREVMVTDTQYF
>TRBJ2-3|TRBV7-9|TRBD2|-
TGTGCCAGCAGCCACATAGCGGGTCCGCGCACAGATACGCAGTATTTT
CASSHIAGPRTDTQYF
>TRBJ2-1|TRBV2|-|many
TGTGCCAGCAGTGATTTTGAACGGACGGGATACAATGAGCAGTTCTTC
CASSDFERTGYNEQFF
>TRBJ1-1|TRBV6-2/TRBV6-3|-|few
TGTGCCAGCAGCCCTTTTGGAGGGACGGACACTGAAGCTTTCTTT
CASSPFGGTDTEAFF
>TRBJ1-2|TRBV19|-|few
TGTGCCAGTAGTATAGGCCCAGGGGAATATGGCTACACCTTC
CASSIGPGEYGYTF
>TRBJ1-2|TRBV25-1|TRBD1|few
TGTGCCAGCAGTGATCCGGGACAGGTTTATGGCTACACCTTC
CASSDPGQVYGYTF
>TRBJ1-1|TRBV7-8|-|few
TGTGCCAGCAGCTCCCACGGGGCGGTGAACACTGAAGCTTTCTTT
CASSSHGAVNTEAFF
>TRBJ2-1|TRBV2|-|-
TGTGCCAGCAGTGGACATCCCGGACGGCGTTACAATGAGCAGTTCTTC
CASSGHPGRRYNEQFF
>TRBJ2-5|TRBV5-6|-|-
TGTGCCAGCAGATTTCCTCGGCCCTCACAAGAGACCCAGTACTTC
CASRFPRPSQETQYF
>TRBJ2-7|TRBV10-3|-|many
TGTGCCATCAGGGACGGGGGCTACGAGCAGTACTTC
CAIRDGGYEQYF
>TRBJ1-2|TRBV6-1|-|many
TGTGCCAGCAGCCTCTCGTGGGGGGACTATGGCTACACCTTC
CASSLSWGDYGYTF
>TRBJ2-7|TRBV7-9|-|-
TGTGCCAGCAGCTTAGGGACCTACGAGCAGCACTTC
CASSLGTYEQHF
>TRBJ1-1|TRBV5-5|-|few
TGTGCCAGCAGCTCAGGACTCGCTGAAGCTTTCTTT
CASSSGLAEAFF
>TRBJ2-5|TRBV25-1|-|-
TGTGCCAGCAGCACCGGGACGGTCTGGAGGGAGACCCAGTACTTC
CASSTGTVWRETQYF
>TRBJ2-5|TRBV5-1|-|many
TGCGCCAGCAGCTTGGTTGGGGCAAACCAAGAGACCCAGTACTTC
CASSLVGANQETQYF
>TRBJ1-5|TRBV7-2|-|many
TGTGCCAGCAGTCAAAGCAGCAATCAGCCCCAGCATTTT
CASSQSSNQPQHF
>TRBJ2-6|TRBV5-6|-|-
TGTGCCAGCGCCTCTGGGGCCAACGTCCTGACTTTC
CASASGANVLTF
>TRBJ2-1|TRBV14|-|many
TGTGCCAGCAGCTCTCTTGTTACCCGAGGCAATGAGCAGTTCTTC
CASSSLVTRGNEQFF
>TRBJ2-4|TRBV10-3|-|few
TGTGCCATCAGTGCGGCAGGGGAGGACATTCAGTACTTC
CAISAAGEDIQYF